This T cell receptor (beta chain) was found in a study of vaccination effects on CD4 cells after COVID-19. General study results and limits: Convalescent patients were scarce, and early post-infection timepoints were absent. Among infection- and vaccine-induced clones, marked clonal contraction occurred late after vaccination.

The repertoire was sequenced with immunoSEQ multiplex PCR; TCRdb's copy has only in-frame clones and lacks some. The repertoire includes around 35,000 clones, roughly 74% of them detected once, and 2.5% to 3.5% sits in the top ten. A word on this clone: Its antigen is unidentified.

Culture proceeded for about ten days, and CD4+ T cells were then isolated. The CDR3 sequence is 15 residues long. The trim removed 8 bases at V and 4 bases at J, leaving 8 bases unmatched. Germline CDR1 reads LNHDA; CDR2 reads SQIVND (reference sequence). J is TRBJ2-1 and V is TRBV19; 10 bases are a match to TRBD2. Material: CD4+ T cells from PBMCs cultured without peptide, obtained before COVID-19 vaccination. The sequence came from a human donor who received a COVID-19 vaccine. The CDR3 DNA reads TGTGCCAGTCGAACAAGCGGGGGGGATTACAATGAGCAGTTCTTC. It codes for CASRTSGGDYNEQFF.